This T cell receptor (beta chain) is from a study of T cells after yellow fever vaccination. About the research overall: Each low-cell-number fraction was prepared by means of SMART-Seq v4 Ultra Low Input. Study results and caveats: The study noted that FACS-sorted repertoires could contain abundant clonotypes contaminating from the bulk population. At under 98% for CD4 and just over 85% for CD8, most primary-vaccination clones showed up again after the booster.

A process of 5'RACE template switching, which added a universal primer site and UMIs, was used to make TCR cDNA. TCRdb re-analysed the 5' RACE reads in MiXCR, keeping a single row per CDR3 protein. In the table there are approximately 450,000 distinct CDR3 sequences, around 20% of which are singletons. In the case of this clonotype: No antigen is known for it.

Sequenced here: PBMCs, sampled before the yellow fever booster vaccination. The sequence was collected from a man younger than 30 who received the YFV17D yellow fever vaccine.

CDR3 sequence reads: CASSVAQGETQYF. CDR3 coding DNA: TGTGCCAGCAGCGTAGCTCAGGGGGAGACCCAGTACTTC. The chain employs TRBV9 and TRBJ2-5; D is perhaps TRBD1 (6 bases). The CDR3 consists of 13 residues. V lost 0 bases and J lost 5, with 8 bases in between. Germline CDR1 is SGDLS and CDR2 is YYNGEE.